Listed below are T cell receptor beta chains from one sample, sequenced in a study of siplizumab effects on memory and regulatory T cells. Repertoires were generated with immunoSEQ multiplex PCR, while TCRdb's copy carries only in-frame clones and drops some. The profile shows 90,000 to 120,000 clones, 92% of them singletons. Specimen: Tregs sorted from blood. The receptors derive from a human donor in good health. CDR3s include the opening cysteine and the closing phenylalanine or tryptophan. The order of the fields is V gene, clone size, J gene, D gene, CDR3 DNA, CDR3 protein. A D gene is named only where the DNA matches it firmly. Size is stated for part of the rows, as once, few or many counts, or as a class when the clone is expanded.

v_gene: TRBV5-1
abundance: .
j_gene: TRBJ2-1
d_gene: TRBD1
CDR3nt: TGCGCCAGCAGCCCTCTTAGACAGGGCAATGAGCAGTTCTTC
CDR3aa: CASSPLRQGNEQFF

v_gene: TRBV7-9
abundance: .
j_gene: TRBJ2-7
d_gene: TRBD1
CDR3nt: TGTGCCAGCAGCCCGACCTGGGGACAGGGCTCCCACGAGCAGTACTTC
CDR3aa: CASSPTWGQGSHEQYF

v_gene: TRBV2
abundance: .
j_gene: TRBJ1-3
d_gene: .
CDR3nt: TGTGCCAGCAGTGCACCACGGGGAGGAAGCTCTGGAAACACCATATATTTT
CDR3aa: CASSAPRGGSSGNTIYF

v_gene: TRBV6-6
abundance: .
j_gene: TRBJ2-5
d_gene: TRBD1
CDR3nt: TGTGCCAGCAGATTATTACAGGGGGCGCATGAGACCCAGTACTTC
CDR3aa: CASRLLQGAHETQYF

v_gene: TRBV6-6
abundance: .
j_gene: TRBJ1-4
d_gene: .
CDR3nt: TGTGCCTCCTCGCCCGGGGAGGGTAATGAAAAACTGTTTTTT
CDR3aa: CASSPGEGNEKLFF

v_gene: TRBV10-3
abundance: .
j_gene: TRBJ2-7
d_gene: .
CDR3nt: TGTGCCATCAGTGAGACTGTGAATAACTACGAGCAGTACTTC
CDR3aa: CAISETVNNYEQYF

v_gene: TRBV29-1
abundance: .
j_gene: TRBJ1-2
d_gene: .
CDR3nt: TGCAGCGGCGGGACGGTTTATGGCTACACCTTC
CDR3aa: CSGGTVYGYTF

v_gene: TRBV7-9
abundance: .
j_gene: TRBJ1-2
d_gene: .
CDR3nt: TGTGCCAGCAGCGCGATGGGGGTGTCCTATGGCTACACCTTC
CDR3aa: CASSAMGVSYGYTF

v_gene: TRBV19
abundance: .
j_gene: TRBJ2-2
d_gene: .
CDR3nt: TGTGCCAGTAGTATGTTGGGGGAGACCGGGGAGCTGTTTTTT
CDR3aa: CASSMLGETGELFF

v_gene: TRBV6-1
abundance: .
j_gene: TRBJ2-7
d_gene: TRBD2
CDR3nt: TGTGCCAGCGCACCTCCGACTAGCGGGAGTACAGAGCAGTACTTC
CDR3aa: CASAPPTSGSTEQYF

v_gene: TRBV15
abundance: .
j_gene: TRBJ2-1
d_gene: .
CDR3nt: TGTGCCACCAGCAGAGATTCGGCGGGAGCAGGGGGTGAGCAGTTCTTC
CDR3aa: CATSRDSAGAGGEQFF

v_gene: TRBV19
abundance: .
j_gene: TRBJ2-2
d_gene: TRBD2
CDR3nt: TGTGTCAGTAGTAGACTAGCCCTGAACACCGGGGAGCTGTTTTTT
CDR3aa: CVSSRLALNTGELFF

v_gene: TRBV2
abundance: .
j_gene: TRBJ1-2
d_gene: .
CDR3nt: TGTGCCAGCAGTCAGAAGAACTATGGCTACACCTTC
CDR3aa: CASSQKNYGYTF

v_gene: TRBV5-1
abundance: .
j_gene: TRBJ2-1
d_gene: .
CDR3nt: TGCGCCAGCAGCTTCCGGGCTCCTCCCCCTATGGGTGAGCAGTTCTTC
CDR3aa: CASSFRAPPPMGEQFF

v_gene: TRBV5-1
abundance: .
j_gene: TRBJ1-2
d_gene: .
CDR3nt: TGCGCCAGCGCAAGTGCAGGGGTCGACTATGGCTACACCTTC
CDR3aa: CASASAGVDYGYTF

v_gene: TRBV29-1
abundance: .
j_gene: TRBJ2-3
d_gene: .
CDR3nt: TGCAGCGTTGAAGACCCCACAGATACGCAGTATTTT
CDR3aa: CSVEDPTDTQYF

v_gene: TRBV28
abundance: .
j_gene: TRBJ2-2
d_gene: .
CDR3nt: TGTGCCAGCAGTTTACTACGCACCGGGGAGCTGTTTTTT
CDR3aa: CASSLLRTGELFF

v_gene: TRBV18
abundance: .
j_gene: TRBJ1-1
d_gene: .
CDR3nt: TGTGCCAGCTCAACGGACAGAAACACTGAAGCTTTCTTT
CDR3aa: CASSTDRNTEAFF

v_gene: TRBV11-1
abundance: .
j_gene: TRBJ1-2
d_gene: .
CDR3nt: TGTGCCAGCAGCTCCCTGGTTGGGTATGGCTACACCTTC
CDR3aa: CASSSLVGYGYTF

v_gene: TRBV27
abundance: .
j_gene: TRBJ2-1
d_gene: TRBD2
CDR3nt: TGTGCCAGCAGTTTATTTAAGCGGGGGACTTACAATGAGCAGTTCTTC
CDR3aa: CASSLFKRGTYNEQFF

v_gene: TRBV15
abundance: .
j_gene: TRBJ1-2
d_gene: .
CDR3nt: TGTGCCACCAGCAGAGATACAAGCTATGGCTACACCTTC
CDR3aa: CATSRDTSYGYTF

v_gene: TRBV19
abundance: .
j_gene: TRBJ2-2
d_gene: TRBD1
CDR3nt: TGTGCCAGCAGGGGGCTTTCTGGAGGGGTGAACACCGGGGAGCTGTTTTTT
CDR3aa: CASRGLSGGVNTGELFF

v_gene: TRBV9
abundance: .
j_gene: TRBJ2-3
d_gene: TRBD2
CDR3nt: TGTGCCAGCAGCGACGGGACTAGTGGGGATACGCAGTATTTT
CDR3aa: CASSDGTSGDTQYF

v_gene: TRBV18
abundance: .
j_gene: TRBJ2-7
d_gene: .
CDR3nt: TGTGCCAGCTCACGAAACATAGACTCCTACGAGCAGTACTTC
CDR3aa: CASSRNIDSYEQYF

v_gene: TRBV9
abundance: .
j_gene: TRBJ2-5
d_gene: .
CDR3nt: TGTGCCAGCCCCCCGGGCCAAGAGACCCAGTACTTC
CDR3aa: CASPPGQETQYF

v_gene: TRBV6-1
abundance: .
j_gene: TRBJ2-1
d_gene: .
CDR3nt: TGTGCCAGCTACTCGTGGGAGACCTCCTACAATGAGCAGTTCTTC
CDR3aa: CASYSWETSYNEQFF

v_gene: TRBV28
abundance: .
j_gene: TRBJ2-3
d_gene: TRBD1
CDR3nt: TGTGCCAGCAGCCCCCCGGGACAGGGAGTAAATACGCAGTATTTT
CDR3aa: CASSPPGQGVNTQYF

v_gene: TRBV27
abundance: once
j_gene: TRBJ2-2
d_gene: .
CDR3nt: TGTGCCAGCAGCTTCGACGGAGCTAGAAGGGAGCTGTTTTTT
CDR3aa: CASSFDGARRELFF

v_gene: TRBV9
abundance: once
j_gene: TRBJ2-7
d_gene: TRBD1
CDR3nt: TGTGCCAGCAGCCCGGGACAGACGAGCTCCTACGAGCAGTACTTC
CDR3aa: CASSPGQTSSYEQYF

v_gene: TRBV2
abundance: once
j_gene: TRBJ2-5
d_gene: TRBD1
CDR3nt: TGTGCCAGCACCGAACAGGGGGTAGAGACCCAGTACTTC
CDR3aa: CASTEQGVETQYF

v_gene: TRBV19
abundance: once
j_gene: TRBJ1-2
d_gene: .
CDR3nt: TGTGCCGCGTCACTAAATTATGGCTACACCTTC
CDR3aa: CAASLNYGYTF

v_gene: TRBV19
abundance: .
j_gene: TRBJ1-5
d_gene: .
CDR3nt: TGTGCCAGTAGTCTCCAGGGGCGGGTCCCCCAGCCCCAGCATTTT
CDR3aa: CASSLQGRVPQPQHF

v_gene: TRBV7-2
abundance: once
j_gene: TRBJ2-1
d_gene: TRBD2
CDR3nt: TGTGCCAGCAGCTTGATGGCGGGAGGGCACAATGAGCAGTTCTTC
CDR3aa: CASSLMAGGHNEQFF

v_gene: TRBV5-1
abundance: once
j_gene: TRBJ2-2
d_gene: TRBD2
CDR3nt: TGCGCCAGCAGCTCCCGGACTAGCGGGAGTGGCGGGGAGCTGTTTTTT
CDR3aa: CASSSRTSGSGGELFF

v_gene: TRBV29-1
abundance: .
j_gene: TRBJ2-1
d_gene: TRBD1
CDR3nt: TGCAGCGGCTTGGAGCGGGACAGGGGATGGAATGAGCAGTTCTTC
CDR3aa: CSGLERDRGWNEQFF

v_gene: TRBV9
abundance: .
j_gene: TRBJ2-1
d_gene: .
CDR3nt: TGTGCCAGCAGCGCTTCAGGGGAGTCCCCCTACAATGAGCAGTTCTTC
CDR3aa: CASSASGESPYNEQFF

v_gene: TRBV7-8
abundance: .
j_gene: TRBJ2-2
d_gene: .
CDR3nt: TGTGCCAGCAGCTTAGTGGGGGGTTACACCGGGGAGCTGTTTTTT
CDR3aa: CASSLVGGYTGELFF

v_gene: TRBV30
abundance: .
j_gene: TRBJ1-2
d_gene: .
CDR3nt: TGTGCCTGGAGTAAAGGGGTTAACTATGGCTACACCTTC
CDR3aa: CAWSKGVNYGYTF

v_gene: TRBV2
abundance: .
j_gene: TRBJ1-2
d_gene: .
CDR3nt: TGTGCCAGCGCTTCCGAGGTCAGCGCTGGCTACACCTTC
CDR3aa: CASASEVSAGYTF

v_gene: TRBV19
abundance: .
j_gene: TRBJ1-5
d_gene: .
CDR3nt: TGTGCCAGTAATGTAGGGTACTTTCAGCCCCAGCATTTT
CDR3aa: CASNVGYFQPQHF

v_gene: TRBV29-1
abundance: .
j_gene: TRBJ2-5
d_gene: .
CDR3nt: TGCAGCGTTGACTTAGCTTCGGTAAGAGAGACCCAGTACTTC
CDR3aa: CSVDLASVRETQYF

v_gene: TRBV15
abundance: .
j_gene: TRBJ2-3
d_gene: .
CDR3nt: TGTGCCACCCTGGAGGGAGGCACAGATACGCAGTATTTT
CDR3aa: CATLEGGTDTQYF

v_gene: TRBV7-2
abundance: .
j_gene: TRBJ2-5
d_gene: TRBD1
CDR3nt: TGTGCCAGCACCCGGGCAGGGGGCGCGGAGACCCAGTACTTC
CDR3aa: CASTRAGGAETQYF

v_gene: TRBV2
abundance: .
j_gene: TRBJ2-1
d_gene: TRBD1
CDR3nt: TGTGCCAGCAGGTGGACAGGGGGTACTTATAATGAGCAGTTCTTC
CDR3aa: CASRWTGGTYNEQFF